This TCR beta chain is drawn from a study of cytomegalovirus exposure and HLA in healthy donors. Study information: In a later analysis, it was reported that the approximately 110 validation repertoires had been produced on the same platform as the roughly 700 repertoires belonging to the first cohort. Study-wide results and caveats: Within the 120 or so validation repertoires, first-cohort TCR clusters tended to co-occur, according to a later analysis. In vitro assays verified that a few CMV-associated chains recognized CMV antigens specifically.

Germline V lookup: CDR1 KGHSH, CDR2 LQKENI. J gave up 5 bases and V 4 bases, and 3 bases lay outside the gene matches. This CDR3 comprises 13 residues. It was the approximately 130-subject validation cohort, separate from the approximately 700-subject first cohort, to which the donors belonged. Notes on this clone: The target antigen is unknown.

Profiled with immunoSEQ multiplex PCR; TCRdb holds only in-frame clones, not every one. This table holds 150,000 to 200,000 clones, roughly 86% found once. This sequence joins TRBV18 and TRBJ2-5, with TRBD1 matching 8 bases. The sequence derives from a young woman in good health and CMV-seronegative. The sequenced sample was PBMCs. The CDR3 DNA sequence: TGTGCCAGCTCACTCCGACAGGGGGAGACCCAGTACTTC. Protein sequence: CASSLRQGETQYF.